The source of this T cell receptor (beta chain) is a study of shared clonotypes between healthy human individuals. Whole-study context: Three men and two women, aged 18 to 49, were donors. Study observations and caveats: Sequencing depth was a factor that was expected to affect clonotype sharing among donors. Clonotypes which were not shared had lower generation probabilities than clonotypes that all four donors shared.

The CDR3 extends over 13 amino acids. Deletions cut 10 bases from V and 0 bases from J, with 10 bases between. Germline V gene lookup returns CDR1 ENHRY and CDR2 SYGVKD. Worth noting for this clone: Its antigen is not known.

Libraries were prepared by immunoSEQ multiplex PCR; TCRdb keeps only in-frame clonotypes and omits some of them. The sample shows about 1 million clones, about three quarters of them seen only once. The sample taken for sequencing was memory CD4+ T cells sorted from blood. Sample subset: CD45RA-negative fraction. The chain is built from TRBV10-3 and TRBJ1-3, with D possibly TRBD1 on 5 matching bases. This TCR was sampled from a young man in good health. Written as DNA, the CDR3 is TGTGCCAGCCAGGGATTCTCTGGAAACACCATATATTTT. It yields the protein CASQGFSGNTIYF.